The T cell receptor (beta chain) under discussion was sequenced for a study of T-cell memory formation after mild COVID-19. Study at large: Clusters of TCRs were largely donor specific.

MiXCR, run by TCRdb on the 5' RACE reads, gives a single entry per CDR3 protein. Found here are roughly 350,000 distinct CDR3 sequences, under 25% of them singletons; the top ten hold about 12%. Points on this clonotype: Its matching antigen is unknown.

This CDR3 is 14 amino acids long. Germline V gene lookup returns CDR1 MNHNS and CDR2 SASEGT. Trimming removed 3 bases from V and 8 bases from J, with 16 bases in between. Study-wide findings and caveats: Clones contracting day 15 to 85 were balanced CD4/CD8; later expanders leaned CD4+.

Sequencing was carried out using PBMCs or a T cell subset sorted from them (not recorded which). The receptor was derived from an adult woman who had mild COVID-19 (a few samples of this study predate the infection). Cell type and time point are not known. The V call is TRBV6-1, the J call TRBJ1-2, with no clear D. This CDR3 is CASSETVREGGYTF. CDR3 bases: TGTGCCAGCAGTGAGACGGTGAGGGAAGGAGGCTACACCTTC.